The present entry profiles one TCR beta chain with its context. This entry comes from a study of shared clonotypes between healthy human individuals. Running of the assay took place at deep level. Sorted-subset replicate PCR reactions were performed with around 200 ng DNA, corresponding to 30,000 to 35,000 T cell genomes. TCRdb's table, derived via immunoSEQ multiplex PCR, lists solely in-frame clones and lacks some. The sample records a few million clones, roughly 95% being singletons. The CDR3 is 14 amino acids. V was pared by 6 bases and J by 2 bases, with 14 bases between. Germline CDR1 reads MGHRA; CDR2 reads YSYEKL.

The clonotype originates from a man between 18 and 35 years old in good health. The specimen sequenced was naive CD4+ T cells sorted from blood. Subset noted: CD45RA+ positively selected. The chain couples TRBV4-1 to TRBJ2-7; perhaps TRBD1 as D (6 bases). The CDR3 reads CASRFRTVPYEQYF. The CDR3 DNA reads TGCGCCAGCAGATTCAGGACAGTACCCTACGAGCAGTACTTC.